The next 29 T cell receptor beta chains were all read from a single sample in a study of early T cells in non-severe SARS-CoV-2 infection. TCRdb used MiXCR to reprocess the 5' RACE reads, holding one entry per CDR3 protein. The repertoire holds around 53,000 distinct CDR3 sequences, with 10% to 15% as singletons. Sequencing used whole blood, obtained at baseline. These receptors came from an adult who was a healthcare worker with PCR-confirmed SARS-CoV-2 infection or an uninfected control (not recorded which).

The rearrangement uses TRBV7-9 and TRBJ1-4; D is unresolved. Trimming shortened V by 3 bases and J by 5 bases, and 13 bases separated the two germline ends. This CDR3 has 15 amino acids. Germline CDR1 SEHNR, CDR2 FQNEAQ (reference sequence). CDR3 in DNA: TGTGCCAGCAGCTTGTATGTCACGGTGAATGAAAAACTGTTTTTT. It specifies CASSLYVTVNEKLFF. The full variable domain, with the rest looked up from reference TRBV7-9 and TRBJ1-4, is DTGVSQNPRHKITKRGQNVTFRCDPISEHNRLYWYRQTLGQGPEFLTYFQNEAQLEKSRLLSDRFSAERPKGSFSTLEIQRTEQGDSAMYLCASSLYVTVNEKLFFGSGTQLSVL.

This clonotype has only a few counts. The rearrangement links TRBV4-1 to TRBJ1-1, with 8 bases matching TRBD1. The CDR3 covers 15 residues. Losses at the gene ends were 1 base for V and 5 bases for J; bases not matched to a gene: 6. Germline V gene sequence: CDR1 MGHRA, CDR2 YSYEKL. CDR3: CASSQGQGARTEAFF. The DNA of the CDR3 is TGCGCCAGCAGCCAAGGCCAGGGGGCGCGTACTGAAGCTTTCTTT.

Ten or more counts support this clonotype. The chain employs TRBV7-6 and TRBJ2-5; perhaps D is TRBD1 or TRBD2 (6 bases each). CDR1 is SGHVS, CDR2 FNYEAQ, per germline. The V and J ends lost 4 bases and 5 bases respectively, with 11 bases between them. The CDR3 contains 13 residues. The CDR3 sequence is CASSSGAGETQYF. The CDR3 DNA follows: TGTGCCAGCAGCTCAGGGGCGGGGGAGACCCAGTACTTC.

V is TRBV11-2 and J is TRBJ2-7, with unresolved D. The CDR3 covers 14 residues. Trimming removed 4 bases at V and 6 bases at J, with 16 bases between. In germline, CDR1 is SGHAT, CDR2 FQNNGV. CDR3 region: CASSSEQPAGEQYF. CDR3 nucleotide sequence: TGTGCCAGCAGCTCGGAACAGCCGGCTGGCGAGCAGTACTTC.

This clonotype was counted only a few times. The chain couples TRBV7-2 to TRBJ1-3; D remains ambiguous. V was shortened by 5 bases and J by 8 bases, with 22 bases between the two germline ends. The CDR3 length is 16 residues. CDR1 and CDR2 from the germline V gene are SGHTA and FQGNSA. In DNA form, the CDR3 reads TGTGCCAGCAGCCCAGTTGGAGGCACCCAGGCATACACCATATATTTT. Translated: CASSPVGGTQAYTIYF.

The chain recombines TRBV6-6 with TRBJ1-2, with TRBD1 as a possible D gene (6 bases). The CDR3 is 13 residues long. Germline V gene data show CDR1 as MNHNY and CDR2 as SVGAGI (reference sequence). V was shortened by 4 bases and J by 6 bases, with 12 bases between the two germline ends. CDR3 bases: TGTGCCAGCAGTTCCATAACAGGGAATGGCTACACCTTC. As protein: CASSSITGNGYTF.

This clonotype was seen only a few times. This chain uses TRBV3-1 with TRBJ2-1, with a weak D call TRBD2 (6 bases). Trimming removed 6 bases at V and 0 bases at J, with 9 bases between. Looked up from germline, CDR1 is LGHDT and CDR2 is YNNKEL (reference sequence). The CDR3 totals 14 residues. The CDR3 loop is CASSLGGSYNEQFF. CDR3 DNA: TGTGCCAGCAGTCTGGGAGGCTCCTACAATGAGCAGTTCTTC.

This clonotype appeared many times. This chain uses TRBV4-2 with TRBJ2-3; unclear D gene. The V gene lost 1 base and the J gene lost 2 bases, with 10 bases spanning the gap. There are 15 residues in the CDR3. Per the germline V gene, CDR1 is LGHNA and CDR2 is YNFKEQ. The CDR3 loop reads CASSQVSSDTDTQYF. For the CDR3, the DNA is TGTGCCAGCAGCCAAGTGTCCTCGGACACAGATACGCAGTATTTT.

The chain links TRBV7-2 to TRBJ1-6, with 7 bases aligning to TRBD1. The CDR3 loop spans 16 amino acids. From germline, CDR1 is SGHTA and CDR2 FQGNSA. The V gene end was trimmed by 1 base and the J gene end by 9 bases; junction bases not matched to a gene: 9. The DNA for the CDR3 is TGTGCCAGCAGCTTAGGTCTGAACAGGGGTTTTTCACCCCTCCACTTT. Its protein product is CASSLGLNRGFSPLHF.

The chain carries TRBV15 and TRBJ1-1; 10 bases are shared with TRBD1. CDR1 and CDR2 (germline): LNHNV, YYDKDF (reference sequence). This CDR3 spans 15 amino acids. The ends lost 8 bases at V and 3 bases at J; junction bases unmatched: 9. CDR3 nucleotide sequence: TGTGCCACCGGGATGACAGGGGGCTGGTACACTGAAGCTTTCTTT. Translating it yields CATGMTGGWYTEAFF. The whole variable domain, filled in from reference TRBV15 and TRBJ1-1, reads DAMVIQNPRYQVTQFGKPVTLSCSQTLNHNVMYWYQQKSSQAPKLLFHYYDKDFNNEADTPDNFQSRRPNTSFCFLDIRSPGLGDTAMYLCATGMTGGWYTEAFFGQGTRLTVV.

This clonotype was picked up many times. The gene calls are TRBV20-1 and TRBJ2-7; TRBD2 aligns across 9 bases. The CDR3 has 15 residues. From germline, CDR1 is DFQATT and CDR2 SNEGSKA (reference sequence). The junction had 10 bases not matched to a gene; V was cut back by 2 bases and J by 5 bases. CDR3 region: CSARSGGRATHEQYF. The CDR3 DNA follows: TGCAGTGCTAGATCGGGCGGGAGGGCCACCCACGAGCAGTACTTC.

There are many counts of this clonotype. The chain recombines TRBV20-1 with TRBJ2-2; no clear D gene. Germline V lookup: CDR1 DFQATT, CDR2 SNEGSKA (reference sequence). Trimming removed 1 base from V and 1 base from J, with 7 bases in between. The CDR3 is 14 amino acids. CDR3 region: CSARGGGNTGELFF. The CDR3, as DNA: TGCAGTGCTAGAGGTGGCGGGAACACCGGGGAGCTGTTTTTT.

This clonotype was found a few times. V usage is TRBV28 and J usage is TRBJ1-2; 8 nucleotides match TRBD1. This CDR3 is built from 13 residues. V trimming: 6 bases; J trimming: 4 bases; junction bases outside the gene matches: 4. Germline lookup yields CDR1 MDHEN and CDR2 SYDVKM. In DNA form, the CDR3 reads TGTGCCAGCAGGGGACAGGCGGGCTATGGCTACACCTTC. Translated, it gives CASRGQAGYGYTF.

This clonotype was seen more than once but under ten times. This chain uses TRBV7-2 with TRBJ2-7, with TRBD2 identical over 11 bases. The CDR3 runs 15 residues. Germline-derived CDR1 and CDR2 are SGHTA and FQGNSA. V lost 2 bases and J lost 5; bases outside the gene matches: 5. As DNA, the CDR3 is TGTGCCAGCAGCTTATTACTAGCGGGAGCTCACGAGCAGTACTTC. Its translation is CASSLLLAGAHEQYF.

This clonotype was seen a handful of times. This rearrangement joins TRBV20-1 to TRBJ1-5, with D perhaps TRBD1 (5 bases). CDR3 length: 15 amino acids. V was trimmed by 6 bases and J by 7 bases, leaving 22 bases between them. The germline V gene encodes CDR1 DFQATT and CDR2 SNEGSKA (reference sequence). As DNA, the CDR3 is TGCAGTGCACGTGACCTAGGGGCAGCAGGGCAGCCCCAGCATTTT. Protein product: CSARDLGAAGQPQHF.

Written as DNA, the CDR3 is TGTGCCAGCAGCTTACAGGGGGCTAGCGGCCCGGAGAAGCAGTACTTC. As protein: CASSLQGASGPEKQYF. The chain couples TRBV7-9 to TRBJ2-7; D perhaps matches TRBD1 (8 bases). Germline CDR1 SEHNR, CDR2 FQNEAQ (reference sequence). The V end was cut by 2 bases, the J end by 8 bases, with 22 bases between. CDR3 size: 16 residues. The full variable domain, with the rest looked up from reference TRBV7-9 and TRBJ2-7, is DTGVSQNPRHKITKRGQNVTFRCDPISEHNRLYWYRQTLGQGPEFLTYFQNEAQLEKSRLLSDRFSAERPKGSFSTLEIQRTEQGDSAMYLCASSLQGASGPEKQYFGPGTRLTVT.

This clonotype has just a few counts. The rearrangement joins TRBV2 to TRBJ2-2; TRBD2 matches at 10 bases. Germline CDR1 reads SNHLY; CDR2 reads FYNNEI. The V segment lost 5 bases and the J segment 4 bases; nucleotides outside the gene matches: 13. This CDR3 is 18 amino acids long. The CDR3 DNA sequence: TGTGCCAGCAGTACTAGCGGGACAACTTTTATTGGCACCGGGGAGCTGTTTTTT. As protein: CASSTSGTTFIGTGELFF.

V and J are TRBV7-2 and TRBJ2-3; D may be TRBD2 (6 bases). The V gene's germline CDR1 is SGHTA and CDR2 FQGNSA. The CDR3 loop spans 14 amino acids. Trimming took 4 bases from V and 3 from J, leaving 11 bases between them. In DNA, the CDR3 is TGTGCCAGCAGCTCAAGACTAGTAACAGATACGCAGTATTTT. Translation: CASSSRLVTDTQYF.

The chain couples TRBV5-1 to TRBJ2-2; D possibly corresponds to TRBD1 (6 bases). V lost 1 base, J lost 2 bases, and 12 bases lay in between. Germline CDR1 SGHRS, CDR2 YFSETQ. There are 16 residues in the CDR3. CDR3 nucleotides: TGCGCCAGCAGCTTGAACGGACAGCTAAACACCGGGGAGCTGTTTTTT. The encoded protein is CASSLNGQLNTGELFF.

J is TRBJ2-1 and V is TRBV4-2; 8 bases match TRBD2. The V gene's germline CDR1 is LGHNA and CDR2 YNFKEQ. CDR3 length: 16 amino acids. Unmatched junction bases numbered 13, after V lost 3 bases and J lost 9 bases. CDR3 loop: CASSQLGLAENGEQFF. CDR3 nucleotide sequence: TGTGCCAGCAGCCAGTTAGGACTAGCTGAGAATGGTGAGCAGTTCTTC.

V usage is TRBV18 and J usage is TRBJ1-1; a possible D gene is TRBD1 (5 bases). CDR1 is KGHSH, CDR2 LQKENI, per germline. CDR3 length: 15 residues. Trimming cost V 4 bases and J 6 bases, with 18 bases left between them. CDR3 amino acids: CASSQTNGQGPEAFF. The CDR3 nucleotides are TGTGCCAGCTCACAAACGAACGGACAAGGCCCTGAAGCTTTCTTT. The whole variable domain, remainder taken from reference TRBV18 and TRBJ1-1, is NAGVMQNPRHLVRRRGQEARLRCSPMKGHSHVYWYRQLPEEGLKFMVYLQKENIIDESGMPKERFSAEFPKEGPSILRIQQVVRGDSAAYFCASSQTNGQGPEAFFGQGTRLTVV.

This clonotype came up many times. The V and J genes are TRBV28 and TRBJ2-7, with D maybe TRBD2 (5 bases). Germline V gene data show CDR1 as MDHEN and CDR2 as SYDVKM. V lost 8 bases, J lost 1 base, and 9 bases lay in between. This CDR3 is built from 12 residues. The CDR3 loop is CASEGRSYEQYF. The CDR3 DNA reads TGTGCCAGCGAGGGCCGTTCCTACGAGCAGTACTTC.

In nucleotides, the CDR3 is TGCGCCAGCAGCGTACGGGACGCTGGTTTGCATGAGCAGTTCTTC. Encoded protein: CASSVRDAGLHEQFF. V and J are TRBV5-1 and TRBJ2-1; D is tentatively TRBD1 or TRBD2 (5 bases each). Trimming cost V 4 bases and J 8 bases, with 19 bases left between them. The V gene's germline CDR1 is SGHRS and CDR2 YFSETQ. This CDR3 is 15 amino acids long.

This rearrangement joins TRBV2 to TRBJ1-1; D call uncertain. V was shortened by 7 bases and J by 3 bases, with 15 bases between the two germline ends. CDR1 and CDR2 from the germline V gene are SNHLY and FYNNEI. This CDR3 is 14 amino acids long. As DNA, the CDR3 is TGTGCCAGCACCTACGACATGAAGTACACTGAAGCTTTCTTT. Translated, it gives CASTYDMKYTEAFF. Full variable domain (rest looked up from reference TRBV2 and TRBJ1-1): EPEVTQTPSHQVTQMGQEVILRCVPISNHLYFYWYRQILGQKVEFLVSFYNNEISEKSEIFDDQFSVERPDGSNFTLKIRSTKLEDSAMYFCASTYDMKYTEAFFGQGTRLTVV.

The V call is TRBV7-2, the J call TRBJ2-7; weak D call: TRBD1 (6 bases). The V gene lost 6 bases and the J gene lost 0 bases, with 12 bases spanning the gap. Germline-derived CDR1 and CDR2 are SGHTA and FQGNSA. The CDR3 contains 14 residues. The DNA of the CDR3 is TGTGCCAGCAGGCCACAGGGCAGCTCCTACGAGCAGTACTTC. It specifies CASRPQGSSYEQYF.

This clonotype was counted at least ten times. The chain carries TRBV28 and TRBJ1-4; D gene unclear. The V gene lost 8 bases and the J gene lost 4 bases, with 11 bases spanning the gap. Germline-derived CDR1 and CDR2 are MDHEN and SYDVKM. The CDR3 totals 13 residues. CDR3 nucleotides: TGTGCCAGCGGGTTATCTCTTAATGAAAAACTGTTTTTT. This encodes CASGLSLNEKLFF.

The CDR3 is CASSLVAGGNEQFF. CDR3 sequence (DNA): TGTGCCAGCAGCCTGGTAGCGGGAGGGAATGAGCAGTTCTTC. This chain joins TRBV3-1 and TRBJ2-1, with 11 bases that match TRBD2. Germline V gene sequence: CDR1 LGHDT, CDR2 YNNKEL (reference sequence). The J segment lost 7 bases and the V segment lost 4 bases, leaving 3 bases of the junction unmatched. The CDR3 is 14 residues long.

This clonotype rates as large. The gene calls are TRBV7-9 and TRBJ2-3; D possibly matches TRBD1 or TRBD2 (6 bases each). The V and J ends lost 7 bases and 6 bases respectively, with 17 bases between them. Germline V gene data show CDR1 as SEHNR and CDR2 as FQNEAQ (reference sequence). The CDR3 consists of 14 residues. The CDR3 DNA sequence: TGTGCCAGCACCATACTAGGGGGGACCGATACGCAGTATTTT. This encodes CASTILGGTDTQYF.

Worth noting for this clonotype: With a much larger clone just one base away, this may be a read error. The chain couples TRBV5-4 to TRBJ1-1; tentatively, D is TRBD1 (6 bases). In germline, CDR1 is SGHNT, CDR2 YYREEE (reference sequence). This CDR3 spans 18 amino acids. V was cut by 4 bases and J by 3 bases, with 25 bases left in between. In nucleotides, the CDR3 is TGTGCCAGCAGCCCGGGGGGCAGGGCAGGGCTGACGGACACTGAAGCTTTCTTT. It yields the protein CASSPGGRAGLTDTEAFF.